This T cell receptor (beta chain) was obtained from a study of cytomegalovirus exposure and HLA in healthy donors. 13 Jbeta primers and 60 Vbeta primers were used for the PCR. The table came from immunoSEQ multiplex PCR; TCRdb's copy has only in-frame clones and leaves some out. This table has roughly 190,000 clones, around 81% appearing once. This CDR3 comprises 17 residues. V was cut by 2 bases and J by 1 base, with 17 bases left in between. Per the germline V gene, CDR1 is MGHDK and CDR2 is SYGVNS. This chain joins TRBV25-1 and TRBJ2-5; TRBD1 might be the D (5 bases). Sequences were obtained from PBMCs. The origin of this receptor is a woman in her forties or fifties in good health and CMV-seropositive. The CDR3 reads CASSERMGLPSQETQYF. The CDR3 DNA is TGTGCCAGCAGTGAACGAATGGGGCTCCCCTCCCAAGAGACCCAGTACTTC.